What follows are 3 T cell receptor beta chains derived from one specimen sequenced in a study of shared clonotypes between healthy human individuals. Sequencing was performed with immunoSEQ multiplex PCR; in TCRdb, only in-frame clones are kept and a portion is missing. The data hold about 690,000 clones, with about 92% observed a single time. Source material: memory CD8+ T cells from PBMCs. Noted subset: CD45RO+ cells pooled with CCR7-negative TemRA cells. These receptors all stem from a man aged 18 to 29 in good health. Some clones in this sample may be carry-over from other donors' samples.

The chain employs TRBV7-8 and TRBJ2-7, with TRBD1 matching 9 bases. This CDR3 contains 15 residues. Germline lookup yields CDR1 SGHVS and CDR2 FQNEAQ. V dropped 1 base and J dropped 4; count of bases not matched to a gene: 5. DNA of the CDR3: TGTGCCAGCAGCTTAGGGACACAGGGGGCATACGAGCAGTACTTC. Residues: CASSLGTQGAYEQYF.

The J gene is TRBJ2-7, the V gene TRBV19; 10 bases agree with TRBD2. Losses at the gene ends were 0 bases for V and 1 base for J; bases not matched to a gene: 6. The length of the CDR3 is 17 residues. Germline-derived CDR1 and CDR2 are LNHDA and SQIVND (reference sequence). The CDR3 DNA reads TGTGCCAGTAGTATAGACCTAGCGGGAGTCGGATCCTACGAGCAGTACTTC. Translating it yields CASSIDLAGVGSYEQYF. The full variable domain, completed using reference TRBV19 and TRBJ2-7, is DGGITQSPKYLFRKEGQNVTLSCEQNLNHDAMYWYRQDPGQGLRLIYYSQIVNDFQKGDIAEGYSVSREKKESFPLTVTSAQKNPTAFYLCASSIDLAGVGSYEQYFGPGTRLTVT.

This CDR3 is CASSSTGLIAYEQYF. CDR3 in DNA: TGTGCCAGCAGTTCAACAGGGCTTATTGCCTACGAGCAGTACTTC. The V and J genes are TRBV27 and TRBJ2-7, with a possible D match to TRBD1 (6 bases). CDR1 MNHEY and CDR2 SMNVEV come from the germline V gene (reference sequence). V lost 4 bases and J 2 bases, leaving 15 bases between the germline ends. CDR3 length: 15 residues.